A selection of T cell receptor beta chains follows, all from one sample in a study of blood T cell repertoires in COVID-19. Clones were sequenced by immunoSEQ multiplex PCR, and TCRdb holds only the in-frame ones, with some missing. The table lists approximately 97,000 clones, less than 90% of them singletons. The sample taken for sequencing was peripheral blood. The receptors originated from a woman at least 80 years old with acute or convalescent COVID-19. The CDR3 runs from the conserved cysteine through the conserved F or W. The D gene is left open where the match is weak. Where a row states a size, it is once, few, many or the class of an expanded clone; other rows omit it.

>TRBD1|TRBJ2-3|13|TRBV7-8|NA
TGTGCCAGCAGCCAGGGACAGGGAGATACGCAGTATTTT
CASSQGQGDTQYF
>NA|TRBJ2-7|12|TRBV7-2|NA
TGTGCCAGCAGCCTCCCCCTCTACGAGCAGTACTTC
CASSLPLYEQYF
>NA|TRBJ2-7|13|TRBV19|NA
TGTGCCAGTAGTATCGGTCATACCTACGAGCAGTACTTC
CASSIGHTYEQYF
>NA|TRBJ1-5|14|TRBV2|NA
TGTGCCAGCAGTGGCAATGGGGAGATTCAGCCCCAGCATTTT
CASSGNGEIQPQHF
>NA|TRBJ2-5|11|TRBV20-1|NA
TGCAGTGCTAGCTATGAAGAGACCCAGTACTTC
CSASYEETQYF
>NA|TRBJ1-6|11|TRBV4-1|NA
TGCGCCAGCAGCCGGCAGTCACCCCTCCACTTT
CASSRQSPLHF
>NA|TRBJ2-1|14|TRBV7-9|once
TGTGCCAGCAGCGTATACAGGGGAGGCAATGAGCAGTTCTTC
CASSVYRGGNEQFF
>NA|TRBJ2-1|13|TRBV2|NA
TGTGCCAGCAGTGGGACAGTCAGGAATGAGCAGTTCTTC
CASSGTVRNEQFF
>NA|TRBJ1-3|13|TRBV2|NA
TGTGCCAGTGCCGGGAGCTCTGGAAACACCATATATTTT
CASAGSSGNTIYF
>NA|TRBJ1-2|13|TRBV3-1/TRBV3-2|NA
TGTGCCAGCAGCCAAGCGAGACAGTCCGGCTACACCTTC
CASSQARQSGYTF
>TRBD2|TRBJ2-7|15|TRBV5-4|NA
TGTGCCAGCAGCGCTGGACTAGCGGGGGGCTACGAGCAGTACTTC
CASSAGLAGGYEQYF
>NA|TRBJ2-7|17|TRBV4-1|NA
TGCGCCAGCAGCCAAGCGGTTGGGGGGTCCCCCTTGGGAGAGCAGTACTTC
CASSQAVGGSPLGEQYF
>NA|TRBJ1-6|15|TRBV5-1|NA
TGCGCCAGCAGCTTGGACGGGAGGACAAATTCACCCCTCCACTTT
CASSLDGRTNSPLHF
>TRBD1|TRBJ2-7|15|TRBV5-6|few
TGTGCCAGCAGCTTTAGGGGTGACAGGGCGAACGAGCAGTACTTC
CASSFRGDRANEQYF
>TRBD1|TRBJ2-7|14|TRBV5-4|NA
TGTGCCAGCAGCACGGACAGGGGCCGTAACGAGCAGTACTTC
CASSTDRGRNEQYF